This T cell receptor beta chain was recorded in a study of blood T cell repertoires in COVID-19. Study as a whole: Spain, Italy and the United States supplied samples that represented acute and convalescent COVID-19. T cells, B-cell-depleted T cells, or PBMCs provided the cDNA or gDNA that served as material.

There are 14 residues in the CDR3. Per germline, CDR1 MGHDK and CDR2 SYGVNS. Trimming left V 2 bases short and J 10 bases short, with 12 bases between. How the authors handled the data: Reference gene primers were amplified, and this amplification served to estimate nucleated cell counts. The data were produced by immunoSEQ multiplex PCR, yet TCRdb's version contains in-frame clones alone and is incomplete. V and J calls and clone size are as listed in that table; D and trimming were resolved from the DNA. Altogether about 160,000 clones are present, 81% being singletons, with the ten largest covering roughly 11%. This clone was detected only once.

Material: peripheral blood. This sequence originates from a man between 60 and 70 years old with active or convalescent COVID-19. This chain uses TRBV25-1 with TRBJ1-6; maybe TRBD1 (6 bases). In nucleotides, the CDR3 is TGTGCCAGCAGTGAACACAGGGAAAGATCACCCCTCCACTTT. This codes for CASSEHRERSPLHF.